This T cell receptor (beta chain) comes out of a study of cytomegalovirus exposure and HLA in healthy donors. The CDR3 is 16 amino acids. The germline V gene encodes CDR1 SGHAT and CDR2 FQNNGV. V was trimmed by 2 bases and J by 7 bases, leaving 21 bases between them. PCR involved 60 Vbeta and 13 Jbeta primers. TCRdb's table, derived via immunoSEQ multiplex PCR, lists solely in-frame clones and lacks some. The table records 140,000 or so clones, 72% of them present only once. The source is a man between 35 and 55 years old in good health and CMV-seronegative. Sequencing was performed on PBMCs. The rearrangement joins TRBV11-2 to TRBJ2-7, with a tentative D call TRBD1 (5 bases). The CDR3 coding sequence is TGTGCCAGCAGCTTACGACAGCGTCCCTTGCAGTGGGAGCAGTACTTC. Translation gives CASSLRQRPLQWEQYF.